The 24 T cell receptor beta chains below were found in one sample sequenced in a study of T cell changes during pregnancy in multiple sclerosis (dated by TCRdb to between 2019 and 2020). The library was made by the immunoSEQ multiplex PCR assay. Sourced from immuneACCESS, this table was stored by TCRdb with only in-frame sequences that have V and J called. A share of the clones is absent; for the studies checked, an unresolved V gene accounts for under half, and the remainder has no known explanation. This sample gives approximately 32,000 clones in total; 89% of them show up just once. Together, the top ten hold about 10% of the sample. Sequencing used CD8+ T cells from peripheral blood mononuclear cells, obtained in the second trimester of pregnancy. Receptors originate from a female donor with multiple sclerosis, enrolled in a pregnancy study.

A few counts support this clone. The CDR3 here is CASSFVGVNYGYTF. The CDR3 DNA follows: TGTGCCAGCAGCTTTGTAGGGGTGAACTATGGCTACACCTTC. This chain connects TRBV7-9 to TRBJ1-2, with D maybe TRBD1 (5 bases). Germline CDR1 reads SEHNR; CDR2 reads FQNEAQ (reference sequence). V was cut by 3 bases and J by 2 bases, with 10 bases left in between. The CDR3 consists of 14 residues.

The genes are TRBV5-4 and TRBJ1-4, with D tentatively TRBD1 (5 bases). The germline V gene encodes CDR1 SGHNT and CDR2 YYREEE (reference sequence). The V and J ends lost 4 bases and 2 bases respectively, with 21 bases between them. The CDR3 has 18 residues. The CDR3 sequence is CASSHRTSGWRTNEKLFF. CDR3 nucleotide sequence: TGTGCCAGCAGCCATCGGACATCAGGTTGGCGGACTAATGAAAAACTGTTTTTT.

V usage is TRBV27 and J usage is TRBJ1-1, with D perhaps matching TRBD1 (5 bases). The CDR3 runs to 15 residues. Deletions cut 5 bases from V and 1 base from J, with 14 bases between. Germline V CDR1 and CDR2: MNHEY, SMNVEV (reference sequence). CDR3 in amino acids: CASSPRWGGNTEAFF. DNA of the CDR3: TGTGCCAGCAGTCCCCGATGGGGGGGGAACACTGAAGCTTTCTTT.

The genes are TRBV19 and TRBJ2-1, with D perhaps TRBD1 (6 bases). This CDR3 is built from 17 residues. Germline CDR1 and CDR2: LNHDA and SQIVND (reference sequence). V was trimmed by 5 bases and J by 0 bases, leaving 17 bases between them. The CDR3 DNA is TGTGCCAGTAGTTTCTTCAGGGGCCCCTCCTCCTACAATGAGCAGTTCTTC. Translation gives CASSFFRGPSSYNEQFF.

The chain carries TRBV29-1 and TRBJ2-7; 7 bases align to TRBD2. V lost 2 bases and J lost 2; bases outside the gene matches: 9. The V gene's germline CDR1 is SQVTM and CDR2 ANQGSEA. The CDR3 covers 15 residues. CDR3 sequence reads: CSVELGGLHAYEQYF. The CDR3 region has the DNA TGCAGCGTTGAATTGGGAGGGCTCCACGCCTACGAGCAGTACTTC.

The CDR3 bases are TGTGCCAGCAGTTTAAAGGGGATAGGGGAGCAGTACTTC. Its protein product is CASSLKGIGEQYF. V is TRBV27 and J is TRBJ2-7; TRBD1 might be the D (5 bases). This CDR3 has 13 residues. Germline CDR1 MNHEY, CDR2 SMNVEV (reference sequence). Trimming stripped 2 bases from V and 7 bases from J, with 12 bases between.

The rearrangement links TRBV9 to TRBJ1-1, with TRBD1 matching over 7 bases. This CDR3 region has 14 residues. The germline CDR1 and CDR2 sequences are SGDLS and YYNGEE. J lost 5 bases, V lost 0 bases, and 4 bases had no gene match. The CDR3 spells CASSVDRGGTEAFF. The CDR3 coding sequence is TGTGCCAGCAGCGTAGACAGGGGTGGTACTGAAGCTTTCTTT.

This clone was counted once. The rearrangement uses TRBV19 and TRBJ1-5, with a possible D match to TRBD1 (5 bases). V lost 4 bases and J lost 5, with 15 bases in between. In germline, CDR1 is LNHDA, CDR2 SQIVND (reference sequence). The CDR3 is 15 amino acids. CDR3 in amino acids: CASSKGGELYQPQHF. CDR3 sequence (DNA): TGTGCCAGTAGTAAGGGAGGGGAGCTTTATCAGCCCCAGCATTTT.

This clone appeared a single time. The chain employs TRBV6-5 and TRBJ1-1; tentative D call: TRBD1 (5 bases). V dropped 0 bases and J dropped 4 bases, with 12 bases sitting between them. The CDR3 loop spans 15 amino acids. The germline V gene encodes CDR1 MNHEY and CDR2 SVGAGI. CDR3 coding DNA: TGTGCCAGCAGTTACTCGGGTCTCGGGGGCACTGAAGCTTTCTTT. Protein sequence: CASSYSGLGGTEAFF.

This clone appeared once. J is TRBJ2-1 and V is TRBV15; 10 positions match TRBD2. The ends lost 1 base at V and 8 bases at J; junction bases unmatched: 5. The germline CDR1 and CDR2 sequences are LNHNV and YYDKDF (reference sequence). CDR3 length equals 15 residues. Here the CDR3 DNA reads TGTGCCACCAGCAGAGCTAGCGGGAGCCCGCATGAGCAGTTCTTC. This codes for CATSRASGSPHEQFF.

The CDR3 loop is CATSVRQGGGGYTF. CDR3 in DNA: TGTGCCACCTCGGTAAGACAGGGAGGAGGGGGCTACACCTTC. The chain has TRBV28 and TRBJ1-2; the match to TRBD1 covers 7 bases. V dropped 10 bases and J dropped 8; count of bases not matched to a gene: 16. This CDR3 spans 14 amino acids. The germline CDR1 and CDR2 sequences are MDHEN and SYDVKM.

The chain links TRBV25-1 to TRBJ1-5; D call uncertain. CDR3 size: 13 residues. Trimming removed 1 base from V and 5 bases from J, with 6 bases in between. CDR1 is MGHDK and CDR2 is SYGVNS in the germline V gene. The chain's CDR3 is CASSEFGDQPQHF. The CDR3 DNA sequence: TGTGCCAGCAGTGAATTCGGAGATCAGCCCCAGCATTTT.

The rearrangement uses TRBV28 and TRBJ1-3; D gene ambiguous. The germline V and J ends were trimmed by 8 bases and 0 bases, with 11 bases remaining between them. Germline lookup yields CDR1 MDHEN and CDR2 SYDVKM. This CDR3 region has 14 residues. As DNA, the CDR3 is TGTGCCAGCGAGTCCCCGAGCTCTGGAAACACCATATATTTT. It translates to CASESPSSGNTIYF.

The chain recombines TRBV6-1 with TRBJ2-3; D is perhaps TRBD2 (6 bases). The germline V and J ends were trimmed by 8 bases and 4 bases, with 19 bases remaining between them. The CDR3 covers 15 residues. The V gene's germline CDR1 is MNHNS and CDR2 SASEGT. The CDR3 region is CASLWRQGGADTQYF. The CDR3 DNA reads as TGTGCCAGCCTTTGGAGGCAGGGAGGCGCAGATACGCAGTATTTT.

The chain carries TRBV19 and TRBJ1-1; possible D gene TRBD1, 5 bases. The CDR3 totals 11 residues. Germline CDR1 is LNHDA and CDR2 is SQIVND (reference sequence). V was cut by 9 bases and J by 5 bases, with 10 bases left in between. The CDR3 DNA reads TGTGCCAGCCTGACAGTTACTGAAGCTTTCTTT. Its protein is CASLTVTEAFF.

The genes are TRBV27 and TRBJ2-1; D may be TRBD2 (5 bases). This CDR3 region has 12 residues. Germline V gene lookup returns CDR1 MNHEY and CDR2 SMNVEV (reference sequence). V lost 6 bases and J 6 bases, leaving 9 bases between the germline ends. The CDR3: CASSRDGNEQFF. Written as DNA, the CDR3 is TGTGCCAGCAGCCGGGATGGCAATGAGCAGTTCTTC.

V usage is TRBV7-3 and J usage is TRBJ2-1, with D possibly matching TRBD2 (6 bases). V lost 3 bases to trimming and J lost 1 base, with 10 bases between them. This CDR3 is built from 15 residues. Germline assignment: CDR1 SGHTA and CDR2 FQGTGA. The CDR3 region has the DNA TGTGCCAGCAGCTTTAGGGGAGGTTCCTACAATGAGCAGTTCTTC. Translating it yields CASSFRGGSYNEQFF.

In this sample, this clone turned up a few times. The V gene is TRBV7-9, the J gene TRBJ1-1; a possible D gene is TRBD1 (6 bases). Germline lookup yields CDR1 SEHNR and CDR2 FQNEAQ (reference sequence). With 7 bases removed from V and 7 bases from J, the gap between germline ends came to 10 bases. The CDR3 totals 11 residues. This chain's CDR3 is CASIQGYEAFF. The CDR3 nucleotides are TGTGCCAGCATCCAGGGGTATGAAGCTTTCTTT.

The CDR3 DNA reads as TGTGCCAGCACTTGGGGGGTCGAGCAGTACTTC. This codes for CASTWGVEQYF. The V gene is TRBV25-1, the J gene TRBJ2-5; D is perhaps TRBD2 (6 bases). TRBJ2-7 matches the DNA end more closely, so the J call is doubtful. Germline V gene sequence: CDR1 MGHDK, CDR2 SYGVNS. CDR3 size: 11 residues.

The J gene is TRBJ2-1, the V gene TRBV27, with a possible D match to TRBD2 (6 bases). The germline gives CDR1 MNHEY, CDR2 SMNVEV (reference sequence). The ends were cut back, 5 bases at V and 2 bases at J, with 13 bases in the middle. The CDR3 is 15 amino acids. This CDR3 is CASSIIGTPYNEQFF. Here the CDR3 DNA reads TGTGCCAGCAGTATAATCGGGACTCCCTACAATGAGCAGTTCTTC.

The V and J genes are TRBV11-3 and TRBJ2-1, with 7 bases aligning to TRBD2. Germline V CDR1 and CDR2: SGHNT, YENEEA. The CDR3 runs to 16 residues. V was pared by 0 bases and J by 7 bases, with 9 bases of the junction left unmatched. CDR3 sequence (DNA): TGTGCCAGCAGCTTAGAGGGCAGCGGGATGTCAAATGAGCAGTTCTTC. This sequence encodes CASSLEGSGMSNEQFF.

The chain carries TRBV7-2 and TRBJ2-1, with D possibly being TRBD2 (5 bases). Deletions cut 4 bases from V and 3 bases from J, with 16 bases between. This CDR3 has 16 amino acids. The germline V gene encodes CDR1 SGHTA and CDR2 FQGNSA. The CDR3 sequence: CASSSIAWAYYNEQFF. The DNA for the CDR3 is TGTGCCAGCAGCTCAATAGCGTGGGCCTACTACAATGAGCAGTTCTTC.

The rearrangement joins TRBV4-1 to TRBJ1-1; D uncertain. The CDR3 covers 17 residues. Germline V CDR1 and CDR2: MGHRA, YSYEKL. Trimming pared 2 bases from V and 1 base from J, leaving 17 bases between. CDR3 sequence: CASSQWRGLVENTEAFF. In DNA form, the CDR3 reads TGCGCCAGCAGCCAATGGAGAGGGTTGGTGGAGAACACTGAAGCTTTCTTT.

This rearrangement joins TRBV20-1 to TRBJ2-1; the D is unclear. The CDR3 runs to 11 residues. The germline V gene encodes CDR1 DFQATT and CDR2 SNEGSKA (reference sequence). The ends were cut back, 3 bases at V and 10 bases at J, with 10 bases in the middle. The CDR3 loop reads CSASRAREQFF. The CDR3 nucleotides are TGCAGTGCTAGTAGAGCGAGGGAGCAGTTCTTC.